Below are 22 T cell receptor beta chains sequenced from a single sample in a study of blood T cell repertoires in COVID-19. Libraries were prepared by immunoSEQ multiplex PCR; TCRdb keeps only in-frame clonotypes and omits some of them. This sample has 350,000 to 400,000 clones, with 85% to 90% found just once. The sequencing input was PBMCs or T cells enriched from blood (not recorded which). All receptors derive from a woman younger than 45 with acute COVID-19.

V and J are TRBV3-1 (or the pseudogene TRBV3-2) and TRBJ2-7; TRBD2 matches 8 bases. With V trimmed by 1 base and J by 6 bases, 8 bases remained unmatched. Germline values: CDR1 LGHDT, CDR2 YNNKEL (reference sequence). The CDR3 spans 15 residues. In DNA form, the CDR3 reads TGTGCCAGCAGCCAAGTAGGCGGCGGGGGGTCCGAGCAGTACTTC. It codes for CASSQVGGGGSEQYF.

The CDR3 is CASSVGGAGAAYEQYF. The CDR3 DNA sequence: TGTGCCAGCAGCGTAGGAGGAGCGGGGGCCGCCTACGAGCAGTACTTC. V gene TRBV9 combines with J gene TRBJ2-7, with 8 bases aligning to TRBD2. CDR1 and CDR2 from the germline V gene are SGDLS and YYNGEE. The trim removed 0 bases at V and 2 bases at J, leaving 7 bases unmatched. The CDR3 sequence is 16 residues long.

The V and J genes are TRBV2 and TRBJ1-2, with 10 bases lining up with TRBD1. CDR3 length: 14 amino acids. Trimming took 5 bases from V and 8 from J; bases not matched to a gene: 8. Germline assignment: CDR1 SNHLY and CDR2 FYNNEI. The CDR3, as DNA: TGTGCCAGCAGTCCTAGGGACAGGGGAGGCGGCTACACCTTC. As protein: CASSPRDRGGGYTF.

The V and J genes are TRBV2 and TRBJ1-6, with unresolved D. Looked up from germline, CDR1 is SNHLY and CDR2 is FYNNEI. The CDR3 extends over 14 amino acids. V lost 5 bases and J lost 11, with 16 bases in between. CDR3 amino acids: CASSIQLDLPPLHF. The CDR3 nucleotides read TGTGCCAGCAGTATACAGCTCGATCTTCCACCCCTCCACTTT.

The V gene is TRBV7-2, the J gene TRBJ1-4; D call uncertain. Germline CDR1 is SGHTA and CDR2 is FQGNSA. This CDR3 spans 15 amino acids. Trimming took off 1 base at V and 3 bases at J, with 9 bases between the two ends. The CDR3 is CASSLVNGPNEKLFF. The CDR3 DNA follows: TGTGCCAGCAGCTTAGTCAACGGTCCTAATGAAAAACTGTTTTTT.

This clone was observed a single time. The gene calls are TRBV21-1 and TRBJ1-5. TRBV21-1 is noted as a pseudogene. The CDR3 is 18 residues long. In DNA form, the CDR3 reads TGTGCCAGCAGCAAAAGGATTATGACGGACTATAGCAATCAGCCCCAGCATTTT. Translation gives CASSKRIMTDYSNQPQHF.

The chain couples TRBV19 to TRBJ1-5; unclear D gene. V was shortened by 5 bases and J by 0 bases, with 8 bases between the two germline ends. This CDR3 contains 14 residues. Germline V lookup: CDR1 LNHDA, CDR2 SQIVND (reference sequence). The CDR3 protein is CASSGQTSNQPQHF. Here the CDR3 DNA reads TGTGCCAGTAGTGGGCAGACTAGCAATCAGCCCCAGCATTTT.

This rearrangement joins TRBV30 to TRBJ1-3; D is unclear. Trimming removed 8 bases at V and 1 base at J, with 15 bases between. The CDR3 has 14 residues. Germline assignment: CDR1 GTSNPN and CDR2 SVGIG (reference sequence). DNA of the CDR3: TGTGCCAGTCAAGCGGGCCCGTCTGGAAACACCATATATTTT. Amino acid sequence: CASQAGPSGNTIYF. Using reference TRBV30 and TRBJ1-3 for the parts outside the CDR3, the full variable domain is SQTIHQWPATLVQPVGSPLSLECTVEGTSNPNLYWYRQAAGRGLQLLFYSVGIGQISSEVPQNLSASRPQDRQFILSSKKLLLSDSGFYLCASQAGPSGNTIYFGEGSWLTVV.

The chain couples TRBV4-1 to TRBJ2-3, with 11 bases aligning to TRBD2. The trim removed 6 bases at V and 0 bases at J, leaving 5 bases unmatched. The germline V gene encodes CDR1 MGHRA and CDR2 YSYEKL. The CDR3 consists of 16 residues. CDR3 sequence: CASRVLAGASTDTQYF. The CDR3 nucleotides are TGCGCCAGCAGGGTACTAGCGGGGGCTAGCACAGATACGCAGTATTTT.

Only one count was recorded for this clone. CDR3 DNA: TGTGCCAGCAGGGGGACAGGGGGAGGGGAGGAAAAACTGTTTTTT. It codes for CASRGTGGGEEKLFF. This chain connects TRBV6-5 to TRBJ1-4, with TRBD1 matching 11 bases. The CDR3 has 15 residues. J gave up 8 bases and V 6 bases, and 8 bases lay outside the gene matches. Germline CDR1 and CDR2: MNHEY and SVGAGI.

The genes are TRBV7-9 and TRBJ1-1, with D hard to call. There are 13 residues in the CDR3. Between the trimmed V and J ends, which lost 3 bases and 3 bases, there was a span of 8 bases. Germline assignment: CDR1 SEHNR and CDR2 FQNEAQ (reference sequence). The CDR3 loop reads CASSLHQDTEAFF. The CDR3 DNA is TGTGCCAGCAGCTTGCACCAGGACACTGAAGCTTTCTTT.

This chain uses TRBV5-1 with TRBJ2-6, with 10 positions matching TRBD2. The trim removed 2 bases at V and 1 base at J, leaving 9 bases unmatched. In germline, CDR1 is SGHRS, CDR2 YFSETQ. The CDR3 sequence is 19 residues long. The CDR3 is CASSFGSSGGSSGANVLTF. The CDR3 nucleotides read TGCGCCAGCAGCTTTGGTTCTAGCGGGGGATCGTCTGGGGCCAACGTCCTGACTTTC.

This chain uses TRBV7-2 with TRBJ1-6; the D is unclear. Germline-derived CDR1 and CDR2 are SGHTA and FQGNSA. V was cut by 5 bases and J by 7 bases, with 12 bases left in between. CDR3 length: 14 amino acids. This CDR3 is CASSPTLWNSPLHF. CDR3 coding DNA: TGTGCCAGCAGCCCAACCCTATGGAATTCACCCCTCCACTTT.

CDR3 in DNA: TGTGCCAGCAGCAAATTAATGGACGGGAGATTGGCTACAACCTTC. Translation: CASSKLMDGRLATTF. The chain carries TRBV21-1 and TRBJ1-2. TRBV21-1 is listed as a pseudogene. The CDR3 is 15 residues long.

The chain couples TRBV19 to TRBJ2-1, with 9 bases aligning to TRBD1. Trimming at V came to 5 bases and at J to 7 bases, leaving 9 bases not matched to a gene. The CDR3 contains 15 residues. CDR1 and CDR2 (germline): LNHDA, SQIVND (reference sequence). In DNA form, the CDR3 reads TGTGCCAGTAGTTCACAGGGGGCGCCGAGGAATGAGCAGTTCTTC. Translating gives CASSSQGAPRNEQFF.

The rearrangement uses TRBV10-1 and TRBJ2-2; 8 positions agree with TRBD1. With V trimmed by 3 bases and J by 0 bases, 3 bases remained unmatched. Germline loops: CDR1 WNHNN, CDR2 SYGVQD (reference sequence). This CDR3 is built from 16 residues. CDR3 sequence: CASSDRRGPNTGELFF. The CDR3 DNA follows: TGCGCCAGCAGTGACCGCAGGGGGCCGAACACCGGGGAGCTGTTTTTT.

The CDR3 protein is CASSLGQNIQYF. Here the CDR3 DNA reads TGTGCCAGCAGCTTGGGGCAGAACATTCAGTACTTC. The J gene is TRBJ2-4, the V gene TRBV5-4; D gene ambiguous. The germline V gene encodes CDR1 SGHNT and CDR2 YYREEE (reference sequence). The CDR3 runs 12 residues. V lost 0 bases to trimming and J lost 7 bases, with 5 bases between them.

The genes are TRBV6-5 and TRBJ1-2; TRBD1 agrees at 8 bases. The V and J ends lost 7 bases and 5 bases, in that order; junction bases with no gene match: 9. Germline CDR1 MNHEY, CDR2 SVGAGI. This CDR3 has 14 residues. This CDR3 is CASISRGRLYGYTF. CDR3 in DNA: TGTGCCAGCATCAGCAGGGGGCGGCTTTATGGCTACACCTTC.

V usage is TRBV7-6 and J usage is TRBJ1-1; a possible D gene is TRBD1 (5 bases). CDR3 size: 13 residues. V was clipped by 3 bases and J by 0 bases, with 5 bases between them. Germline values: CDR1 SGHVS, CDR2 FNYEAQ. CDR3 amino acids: CASSFRVNTEAFF. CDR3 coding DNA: TGTGCCAGCAGCTTCAGGGTGAACACTGAAGCTTTCTTT.

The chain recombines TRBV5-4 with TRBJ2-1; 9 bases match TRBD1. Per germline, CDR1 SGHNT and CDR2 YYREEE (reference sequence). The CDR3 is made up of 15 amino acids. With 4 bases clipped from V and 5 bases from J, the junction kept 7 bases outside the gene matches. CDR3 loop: CASSRPGQGNNEQFF. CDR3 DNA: TGTGCCAGCAGCCGACCGGGACAGGGTAACAATGAGCAGTTCTTC. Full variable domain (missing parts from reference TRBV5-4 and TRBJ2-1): ETGVTQSPTHLIKTRGQQVTLRCSSQSGHNTVSWYQQALGQGPQFIFQYYREEENGRGNFPPRFSGLQFPNYSSELNVNALELDDSALYLCASSRPGQGNNEQFFGPGTRLTVL.

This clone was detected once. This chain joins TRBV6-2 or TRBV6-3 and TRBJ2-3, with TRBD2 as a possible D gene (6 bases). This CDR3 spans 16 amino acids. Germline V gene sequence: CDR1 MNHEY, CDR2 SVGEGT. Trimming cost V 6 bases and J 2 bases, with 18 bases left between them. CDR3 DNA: TGTGCCAGCAGCGTAAACGGGTGGAGGGTCACAGATACGCAGTATTTT. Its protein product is CASSVNGWRVTDTQYF.

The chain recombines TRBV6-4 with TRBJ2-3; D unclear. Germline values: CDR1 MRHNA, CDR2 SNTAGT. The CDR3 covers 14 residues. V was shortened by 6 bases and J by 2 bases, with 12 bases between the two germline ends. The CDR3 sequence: CASSQMAATDTQYF. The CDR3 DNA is TGTGCCAGCAGCCAGATGGCTGCCACAGATACGCAGTATTTT.